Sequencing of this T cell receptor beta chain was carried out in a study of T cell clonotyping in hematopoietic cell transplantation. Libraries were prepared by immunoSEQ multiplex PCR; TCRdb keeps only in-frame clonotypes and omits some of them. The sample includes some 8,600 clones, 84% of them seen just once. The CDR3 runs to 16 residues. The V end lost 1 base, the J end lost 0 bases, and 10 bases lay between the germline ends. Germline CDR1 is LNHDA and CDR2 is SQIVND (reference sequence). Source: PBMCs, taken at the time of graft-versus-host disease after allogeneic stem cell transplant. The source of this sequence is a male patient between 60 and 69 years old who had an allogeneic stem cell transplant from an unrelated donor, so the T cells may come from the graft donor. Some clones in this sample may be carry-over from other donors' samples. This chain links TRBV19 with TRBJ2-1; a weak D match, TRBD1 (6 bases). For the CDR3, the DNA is TGTGCCAGTAGTATAGGAGGGGGACACTCCTACAATGAGCAGTTCTTC. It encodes CASSIGGGHSYNEQFF.